This TCR beta chain appears in the sequencing data of a study of shared clonotypes between healthy human individuals. In the study overall: The people who gave samples were a couple of women and a few men aged 18 to 49.

V was pared by 3 bases and J by 6 bases, with 7 bases of the junction left unmatched. Germline V gene lookup returns CDR1 MGHDK and CDR2 SYGVNS. The CDR3 runs to 15 residues. TCRdb keeps only in-frame clones here, not all; method: immunoSEQ multiplex PCR. The sample carries about 770,000 clones, 55% to 75% recorded once. On this clone: Its specificity is unknown.

Broader study findings: Among several donors, roughly 5% of naive CD4 clonotypes were found in common.

V is TRBV25-1 and J is TRBJ1-4; 7 bases line up with TRBD1. Material for sequencing was memory CD4+ T cells sorted from blood. Subset specified: CD45RA-negative fraction. The origin of this receptor is a woman aged 30 to 39 in good health. DNA for the CDR3: TGTGCCAGCAGTGATAAAAAGGGGGCTTATGAAAAACTGTTTTTT. It codes for CASSDKKGAYEKLFF. The full variable domain, completed using reference TRBV25-1 and TRBJ1-4, is EADIYQTPRYLVIGTGKKITLECSQTMGHDKMYWYQQDPGMELHLIHYSYGVNSTEKGDLSSESTVSRIRTEHFPLTLESARPSHTSQYLCASSDKKGAYEKLFFGSGTQLSVL.